This TCR beta chain was documented in a study of regulatory T cells in long-lasting Graves disease. J lost 5 bases, V lost 0 bases, and 7 bases had no gene match. CDR1 DFQATT and CDR2 SNEGSKA come from the germline V gene (reference sequence). The CDR3 sequence is 15 residues long. Stated time point: newly diagnosed GD, antithyroid drugs for less than 3 months. PBMC RNA served as the TCR library source. Assembly of TCR beta libraries relied on iRepertoire HTBI primers together with Arm-PCR of CDR3 regions. One entry per CDR3 protein, called by TCRdb with MiXCR from the multiplex PCR reads. The data show around 420,000 distinct CDR3 sequences, with around 16% seen just once and 22% held by the top ten.

The source of this sequence is a female donor with Graves disease. The starting material was peripheral blood mononuclear cells (PBMCs), obtained at new diagnosis, from a patient treated with antithyroid drugs. The chain links TRBV20-1 to TRBJ1-2; TRBD1 aligns across 9 bases. CDR3 amino acids: CSARDQGTGRYGYTF. The DNA of the CDR3 is TGCAGTGCTAGAGATCAGGGGACAGGGAGGTATGGCTACACCTTC.